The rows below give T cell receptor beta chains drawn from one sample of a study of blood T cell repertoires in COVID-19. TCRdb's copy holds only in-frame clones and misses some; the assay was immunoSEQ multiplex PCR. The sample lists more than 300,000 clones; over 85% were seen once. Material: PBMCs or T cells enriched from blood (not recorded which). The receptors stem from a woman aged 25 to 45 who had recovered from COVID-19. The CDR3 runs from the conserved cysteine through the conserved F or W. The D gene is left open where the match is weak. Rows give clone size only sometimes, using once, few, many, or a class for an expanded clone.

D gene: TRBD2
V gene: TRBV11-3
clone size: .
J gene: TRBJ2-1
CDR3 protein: CASSLGTSLNEQFF
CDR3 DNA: TGTGCCAGCAGCTTAGGGACTAGCCTCAATGAGCAGTTCTTC

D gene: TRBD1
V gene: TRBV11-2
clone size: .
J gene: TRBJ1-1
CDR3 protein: CASTRTVGQKGNTEAFF
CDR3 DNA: TGTGCCAGCACCAGGACCGTGGGACAGAAGGGGAACACTGAAGCTTTCTTT

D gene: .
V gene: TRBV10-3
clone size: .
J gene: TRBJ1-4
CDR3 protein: CAISEGATNEKLFF
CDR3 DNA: TGTGCCATCAGTGAGGGGGCTACTAATGAAAAACTGTTTTTT

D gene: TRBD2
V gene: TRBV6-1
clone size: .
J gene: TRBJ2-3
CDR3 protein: CASSVLARHSTDTQYF
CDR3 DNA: TGTGCCAGCAGTGTACTAGCGAGACATAGCACAGATACGCAGTATTTT

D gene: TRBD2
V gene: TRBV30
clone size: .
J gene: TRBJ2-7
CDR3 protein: CAGGSLAGGNLYEQYF
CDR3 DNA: TGTGCCGGGGGATCTTTAGCGGGAGGAAATCTATACGAGCAGTACTTC

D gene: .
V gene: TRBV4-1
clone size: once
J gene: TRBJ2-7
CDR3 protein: CASSQETGGALPLEQYF
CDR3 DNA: TGCGCCAGCAGCCAAGAGACGGGGGGCGCTTTGCCACTCGAGCAGTACTTC

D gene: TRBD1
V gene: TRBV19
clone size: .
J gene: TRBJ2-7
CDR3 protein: CASSRAGTDHYEQYF
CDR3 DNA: TGTGCCAGTAGTAGAGCCGGGACAGATCACTACGAGCAGTACTTC

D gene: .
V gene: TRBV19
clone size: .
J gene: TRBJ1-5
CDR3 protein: CASRQPSEAQHF
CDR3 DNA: TGTGCCAGTAGACAGCCTTCGGAGGCCCAGCATTTT

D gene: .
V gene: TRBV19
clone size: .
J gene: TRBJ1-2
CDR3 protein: CASSVFIGAARGTYTF
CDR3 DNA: TGTGCCAGTAGCGTCTTTATAGGGGCCGCGCGAGGAACCTACACCTTC

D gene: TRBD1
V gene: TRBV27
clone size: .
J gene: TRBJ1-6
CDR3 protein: CASRPGQGTPSLHNSPLHF
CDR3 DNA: TGTGCCAGCAGACCGGGACAGGGCACCCCAAGCCTTCATAATTCACCCCTCCACTTT

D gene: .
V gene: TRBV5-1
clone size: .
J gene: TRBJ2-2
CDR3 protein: CASSFRGGELFF
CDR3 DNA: TGCGCCAGCAGCTTCCGGGGCGGGGAGCTGTTTTTT

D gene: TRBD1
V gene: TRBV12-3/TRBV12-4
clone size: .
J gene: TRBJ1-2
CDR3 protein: CASSPTGGYGYTF
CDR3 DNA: TGTGCCAGCAGTCCGACAGGGGGCTATGGCTACACCTTC

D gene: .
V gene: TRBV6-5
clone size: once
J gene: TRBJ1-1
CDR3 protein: CASSRTGTEAFF
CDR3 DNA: TGTGCCAGCAGCCGGACCGGGACAGAAGCTTTCTTT

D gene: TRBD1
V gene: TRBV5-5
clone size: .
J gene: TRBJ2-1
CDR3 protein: CASGSIKQGNLGNEQFF
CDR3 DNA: TGTGCCAGCGGGTCCATTAAACAGGGGAACCTTGGGAATGAGCAGTTCTTC

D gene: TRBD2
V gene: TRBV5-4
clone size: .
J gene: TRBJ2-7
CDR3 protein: CASSATSVEQYF
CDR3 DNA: TGTGCCAGCAGCGCGACTAGCGTCGAGCAGTACTTC

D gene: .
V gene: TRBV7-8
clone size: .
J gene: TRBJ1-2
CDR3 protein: CASSLVADPNYGYTF
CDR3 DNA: TGTGCCAGCAGCTTAGTAGCAGATCCTAACTATGGCTACACCTTC

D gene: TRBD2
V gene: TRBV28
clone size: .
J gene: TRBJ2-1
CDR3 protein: CASSILGREQYNEQFF
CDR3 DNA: TGTGCCAGCAGCATCCTTGGGCGGGAGCAATACAATGAGCAGTTCTTC

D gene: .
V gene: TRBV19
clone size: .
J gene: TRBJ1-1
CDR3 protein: CASSMQGDTEAFF
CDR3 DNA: TGTGCCAGTAGTATGCAAGGGGACACTGAAGCTTTCTTT

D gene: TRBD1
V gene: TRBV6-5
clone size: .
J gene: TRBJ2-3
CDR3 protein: CASSSPGQGTDTQYF
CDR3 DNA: TGTGCCAGCAGTTCACCGGGACAGGGCACAGATACGCAGTATTTT

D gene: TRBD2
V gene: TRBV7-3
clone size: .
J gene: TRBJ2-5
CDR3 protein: CASSFRGAGEETQYF
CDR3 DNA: TGTGCCAGCAGCTTCCGAGGGGCGGGAGAAGAGACCCAGTACTTC

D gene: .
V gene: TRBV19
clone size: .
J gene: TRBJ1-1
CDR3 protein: CASRDFVYATEAFF
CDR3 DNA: TGTGCCAGCCGGGACTTTGTTTATGCCACTGAAGCTTTCTTT

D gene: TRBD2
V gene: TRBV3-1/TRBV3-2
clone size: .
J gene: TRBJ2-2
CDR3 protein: CASRWGLAGGTGELFF
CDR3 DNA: TGTGCCAGCAGATGGGGACTAGCGGGAGGAACCGGGGAGCTGTTTTTT

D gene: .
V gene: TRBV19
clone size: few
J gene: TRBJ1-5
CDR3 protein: CASSIARVQPQHF
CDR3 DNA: TGTGCCAGTAGTATCGCCAGGGTGCAGCCCCAGCATTTT

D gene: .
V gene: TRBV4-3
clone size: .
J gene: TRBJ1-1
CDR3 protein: CASSLIPDTSRGGEAFF
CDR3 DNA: TGCGCCAGCAGCCTCATACCCGACACCTCCCGGGGGGGTGAAGCTTTCTTT

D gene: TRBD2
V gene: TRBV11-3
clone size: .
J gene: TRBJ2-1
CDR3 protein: CASSPGTSGNPNDEQFF
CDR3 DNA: TGTGCCAGCAGCCCCGGGACTAGCGGCAACCCAAACGATGAGCAGTTCTTC

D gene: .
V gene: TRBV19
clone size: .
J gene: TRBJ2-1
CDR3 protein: CASRDYKNNEQFF
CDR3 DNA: TGTGCCAGTAGGGACTACAAGAACAATGAGCAGTTCTTC

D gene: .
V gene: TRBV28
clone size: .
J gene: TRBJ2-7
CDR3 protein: CASSYYRVSYEQYF
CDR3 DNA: TGTGCCAGCAGTTATTACAGGGTCTCCTACGAGCAGTACTTC

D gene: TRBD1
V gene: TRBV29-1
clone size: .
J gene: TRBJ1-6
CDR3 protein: CSVGDRGDSPLHF
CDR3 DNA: TGCAGCGTTGGGGACAGGGGGGATTCACCCCTCCACTTT

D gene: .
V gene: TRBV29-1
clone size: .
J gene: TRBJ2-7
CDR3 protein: CSVVAQHRDPLLRPYEQYF
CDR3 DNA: TGCAGCGTTGTGGCCCAACACAGGGATCCACTCCTAAGGCCCTACGAGCAGTACTTC

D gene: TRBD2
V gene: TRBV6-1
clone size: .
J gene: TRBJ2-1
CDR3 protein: CASSGSGLAGGNEQFF
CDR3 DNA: TGTGCCAGCAGTGGGTCGGGACTAGCGGGAGGCAATGAGCAGTTCTTC

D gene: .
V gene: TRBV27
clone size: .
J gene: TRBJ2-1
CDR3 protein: CASSLNELNEQFF
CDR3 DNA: TGTGCCAGCAGTTTGAACGAGCTAAATGAGCAGTTCTTC

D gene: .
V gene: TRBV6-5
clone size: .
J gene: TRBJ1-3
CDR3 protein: CASSNAAGNTIYF
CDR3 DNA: TGTGCCAGCAGCAACGCGGCCGGAAACACCATATATTTT

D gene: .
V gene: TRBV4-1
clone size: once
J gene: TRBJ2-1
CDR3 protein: CASSARELDNNEQFF
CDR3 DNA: TGCGCCAGCAGTGCCCGGGAGTTGGACAACAATGAGCAGTTCTTC

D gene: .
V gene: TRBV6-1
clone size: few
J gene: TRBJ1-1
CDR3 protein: CASSDNGGWNTEAFF
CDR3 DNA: TGTGCCAGCAGTGATAATGGGGGGTGGAACACTGAAGCTTTCTTT

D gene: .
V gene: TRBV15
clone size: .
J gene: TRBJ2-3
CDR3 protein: CATSREGWPTPDTQYF
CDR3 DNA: TGTGCCACCAGCAGAGAGGGCTGGCCTACCCCAGATACGCAGTATTTT

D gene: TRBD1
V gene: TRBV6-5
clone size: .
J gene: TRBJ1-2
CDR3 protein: CASRHRGAGYTF
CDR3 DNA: TGTGCCAGCAGACACAGGGGGGCTGGCTACACCTTC

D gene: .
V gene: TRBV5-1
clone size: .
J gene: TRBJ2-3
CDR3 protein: CASSHSGARLSTDTQYF
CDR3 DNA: TGCGCCAGCAGCCATTCAGGGGCCCGCTTATCGACAGATACGCAGTATTTT

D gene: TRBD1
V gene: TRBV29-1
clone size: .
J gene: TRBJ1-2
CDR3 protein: CSVQSDRVYGYTF
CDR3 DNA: TGCAGCGTCCAAAGTGACAGGGTTTATGGCTACACCTTC

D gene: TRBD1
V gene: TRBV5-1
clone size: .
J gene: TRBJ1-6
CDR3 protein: CASSPPDRGNSPLHF
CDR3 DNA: TGCGCCAGCAGCCCCCCGGACAGGGGTAATTCACCCCTCCACTTT

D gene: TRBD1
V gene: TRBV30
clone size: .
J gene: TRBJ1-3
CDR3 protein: CAWRKGQSSGNTIYF
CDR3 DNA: TGTGCCTGGAGGAAGGGACAGAGCTCTGGAAACACCATATATTTT

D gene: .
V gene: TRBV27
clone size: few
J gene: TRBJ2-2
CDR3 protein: CASRTPDKYTGELFF
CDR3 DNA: TGTGCCAGCAGGACCCCCGACAAATACACCGGGGAGCTGTTTTTT

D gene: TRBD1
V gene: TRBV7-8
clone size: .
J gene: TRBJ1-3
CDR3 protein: CASSLSTGEGNTIYF
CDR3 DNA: TGTGCCAGCAGCTTATCGACAGGGGAGGGAAACACCATATATTTT

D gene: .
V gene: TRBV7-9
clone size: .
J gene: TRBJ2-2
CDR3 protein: CASSQWTGSGGELFF
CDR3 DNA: TGTGCCAGCAGCCAATGGACTGGTTCGGGAGGGGAGCTGTTTTTT

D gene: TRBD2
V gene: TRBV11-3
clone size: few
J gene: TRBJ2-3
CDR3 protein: CASSISGIPDTQYF
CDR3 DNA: TGTGCCAGCAGCATTAGCGGGATCCCAGATACGCAGTATTTT

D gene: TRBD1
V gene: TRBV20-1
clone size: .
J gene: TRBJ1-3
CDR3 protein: CSAFTGGPLYF
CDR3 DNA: TGCAGTGCTTTTACAGGGGGCCCATTATATTTT

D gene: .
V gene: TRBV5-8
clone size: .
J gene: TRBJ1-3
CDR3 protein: CASSLERGTGNTIYF
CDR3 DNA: TGTGCCAGCAGCTTGGAAAGGGGAACTGGAAACACCATATATTTT

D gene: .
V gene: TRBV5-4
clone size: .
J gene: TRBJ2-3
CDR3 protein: CASSLAEGTEHTDTQYF
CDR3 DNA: TGTGCCAGCAGCTTGGCCGAGGGGACTGAGCACACAGATACGCAGTATTTT

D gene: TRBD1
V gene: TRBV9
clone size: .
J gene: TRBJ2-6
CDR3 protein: CASSNQGAGANVLTF
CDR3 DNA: TGTGCCAGCAGCAACCAGGGGGCTGGGGCCAACGTCCTGACTTTC

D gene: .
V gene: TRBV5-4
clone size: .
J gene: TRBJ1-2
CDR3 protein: CASSTNLRTRGYGYTF
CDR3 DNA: TGTGCCAGCAGCACAAACCTCAGAACAAGGGGGTATGGCTACACCTTC

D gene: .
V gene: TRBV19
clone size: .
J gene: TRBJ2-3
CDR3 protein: CASSGTRGTDTQYF
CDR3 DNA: TGTGCCAGTAGCGGGACTCGGGGCACAGATACGCAGTATTTT

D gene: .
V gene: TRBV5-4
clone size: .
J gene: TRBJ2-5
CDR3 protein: CASSLAPTGGGQETQYF
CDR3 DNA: TGTGCCAGCAGCTTGGCCCCCACAGGGGGGGGCCAAGAGACCCAGTACTTC

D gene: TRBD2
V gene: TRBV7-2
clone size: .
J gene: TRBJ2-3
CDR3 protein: CASSQWTSGSGTQYF
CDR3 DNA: TGTGCCAGCAGCCAATGGACTAGCGGGAGCGGTACGCAGTATTTT